A selection of T cell receptor beta chains follows, all from one sample in a study of blood T cells in healthy people across ages. In TCRdb, the 5' RACE reads were re-called with MiXCR into one record per CDR3 protein. The data contain about 730,000 distinct CDR3 sequences, approximately 39% of them singletons. The sample consisted of blood. These TCRs come from a woman aged 55-69 years in good health. CDR3s include the opening cysteine and the closing phenylalanine or tryptophan. The D gene is left open where the match is weak. Only some rows state a clone size, as once, few, many or a class for expanded clones.

clone_size j_call d_call v_call cdr3_aa cdr3_nt
- TRBJ2-3 TRBD2 TRBV6-1 CASKPYESGRAADTQYF TGTGCCAGCAAGCCCTATGAGAGCGGGAGGGCCGCAGATACGCAGTATTTT
- TRBJ2-7 TRBD1 TRBV20-1 CSARTRQGYEQYF TGCAGTGCTAGGACCCGACAGGGGTACGAGCAGTACTTC
- TRBJ2-7 TRBD1 TRBV20-1 CSATRDRVYEQYF TGCAGTGCCACCCGGGACAGGGTCTACGAGCAGTACTTC
- TRBJ1-2 - TRBV20-1 CSASVRVYGYTF TGCAGTGCTAGCGTTAGGGTCTATGGCTACACCTTC
- TRBJ1-3 TRBD1 TRBV5-1 CASSLGDRESGNTIYF TGCGCCAGCAGCTTGGGGGACAGGGAGTCTGGAAACACCATATATTTT
few TRBJ2-5 TRBD1 TRBV7-9 CASSTGTGGLETQYF TGTGCCAGCAGCACCGGGACAGGGGGATTAGAGACCCAGTACTTC
many TRBJ2-5 TRBD2 TRBV25-1 CASSELGQAGGIGETQYF TGTGCCAGCAGTGAATTAGGTCAAGCGGGAGGAATTGGGGAGACCCAGTACTTC
- TRBJ2-5 TRBD1 TRBV7-9 CASSSPSQGAETQYF TGTGCCAGCAGCTCCCCATCACAGGGGGCTGAGACCCAGTACTTC
- TRBJ2-7 - TRBV20-1 CSAREGARAYEQYF TGCAGTGCTAGAGAGGGGGCACGCGCCTACGAGCAGTACTTC
- TRBJ2-3 - TRBV29-1 CSVESGGSRTDTQYF TGCAGCGTTGAGAGCGGAGGGTCCCGCACAGATACGCAGTATTTT
- TRBJ2-4 - TRBV20-1 CSARDLGLGKNIQYF TGCAGTGCTAGAGATCTCGGGCTGGGAAAAAACATTCAGTACTTC
few TRBJ2-3 TRBD2 TRBV3-1 CASSQPLAGVADTQYF TGTGCCAGCAGCCAACCACTAGCGGGAGTGGCAGATACGCAGTATTTT
- TRBJ2-1 - TRBV7-6 CASSLAGGRGLREEFF TGTGCCAGCAGCTTAGCCGGGGGCCGCGGATTAAGGGAGGAGTTCTTC
- TRBJ1-1 - TRBV29-1 CSAFDRMNTEAFF TGCAGCGCCTTCGACAGAATGAACACTGAAGCTTTCTTT
many TRBJ2-3 - TRBV20-1 CSAHIQPNTDTQYF TGCAGTGCTCACATCCAGCCTAACACAGATACGCAGTATTTT
- TRBJ2-3 - TRBV5-1 CASTKGGDTQYF TGCGCCAGCACCAAAGGTGGGGATACGCAGTATTTT
- TRBJ2-3 TRBD2 TRBV5-1 CASSAPSVSGGSDTQYF TGCGCCAGCAGCGCGCCCTCGGTTTCGGGGGGGTCCGATACGCAGTATTTT
- TRBJ2-7 - TRBV12-3/TRBV12-4 CASSFIPGWDWSSYEQYF TGTGCCAGCAGTTTTATACCGGGTTGGGATTGGAGTTCCTACGAGCAGTACTTC
- TRBJ1-2 TRBD1 TRBV30 CAWSGEDREYGYTF TGTGCCTGGAGTGGGGAGGACAGGGAGTACGGCTACACCTTC
many TRBJ2-6 - TRBV4-3 CASSQVGRAGANVLTF TGCGCCAGCAGCCAAGTTGGCAGGGCTGGGGCCAACGTCCTGACTTTC
- TRBJ2-1 TRBD2 TRBV3-1 CASSQELAGGTWFF TGTGCCAGCAGCCAAGAACTAGCGGGGGGCACGTGGTTCTTC
- TRBJ2-5 TRBD2 TRBV7-2 CASSLNGLAGDQTQYF TGTGCCAGCAGCTTAAATGGGCTAGCGGGAGACCAGACCCAGTACTTC
few TRBJ2-7 TRBD1 TRBV5-1 CASSPGRGVGQGLMDEQYF TGCGCCAGCAGCCCAGGTCGAGGGGTCGGACAGGGGCTAATGGACGAGCAGTACTTC
- TRBJ2-6 - TRBV4-2 CAGSPRGGANVLTF TGTGCCGGCAGCCCCCGGGGGGGGGCCAACGTCCTGACTTTC
- TRBJ2-6 TRBD1 TRBV6-5 CASSYTGTASGANVLTF TGTGCCAGCAGTTATACCGGGACAGCCTCTGGGGCCAACGTCCTGACTTTC
- TRBJ2-5 - TRBV18 CASSAGPLPETQYF TGTGCCAGCTCAGCGGGCCCACTACCAGAGACCCAGTACTTC
- TRBJ2-5 - TRBV3-1 CASSQGTRPGGTQYF TGTGCCAGCAGCCAAGGTACCCGCCCCGGTGGGACCCAGTACTTC
- TRBJ2-7 TRBD1 TRBV11-2 CASSSRDRSTYEQYF TGTGCCAGCAGCTCCCGGGACAGGTCAACCTACGAGCAGTACTTC
- TRBJ1-5 - TRBV20-1 CSARGDKAYQPQHF TGCAGTGCCCGAGGGGACAAGGCTTATCAGCCCCAGCATTTT
- TRBJ2-3 TRBD2 TRBV2 CASRRPGTSATDTQYF TGTGCCAGCAGACGTCCCGGGACTAGCGCTACAGATACGCAGTATTTT
many TRBJ2-1 TRBD1 TRBV28 CASSLPRGDRGYNEQFF TGTGCCAGCAGTCTCCCCCGAGGGGACAGGGGCTACAATGAGCAGTTCTTC
- TRBJ1-5 - TRBV27 CASRKTQGSQPQHF TGTGCCAGCAGAAAAACACAGGGTTCGCAGCCCCAGCATTTT
few TRBJ1-2 TRBD1 TRBV7-2 CASSPGTGGFGYTF TGTGCCAGCAGCCCCGGGACAGGGGGCTTTGGCTACACCTTC